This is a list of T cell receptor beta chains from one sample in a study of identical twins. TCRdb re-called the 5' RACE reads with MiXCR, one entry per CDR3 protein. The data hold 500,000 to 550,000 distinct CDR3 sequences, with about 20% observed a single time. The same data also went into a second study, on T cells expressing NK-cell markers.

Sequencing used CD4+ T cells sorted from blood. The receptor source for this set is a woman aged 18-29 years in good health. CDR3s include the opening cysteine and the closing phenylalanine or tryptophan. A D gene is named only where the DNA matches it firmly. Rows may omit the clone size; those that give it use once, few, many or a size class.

CDR3aa: CARDFLAETQYF
CDR3nt: TGTGCCCGGGACTTCCTAGCGGAGACCCAGTACTTC
j_gene: TRBJ2-5
v_gene: TRBV27
abundance: once
d_gene: NA

CDR3aa: CASSTDGTAYEQYF
CDR3nt: TGTGCCAGCAGTACCGACGGGACAGCCTACGAGCAGTACTTC
j_gene: TRBJ2-7
v_gene: TRBV6-5
abundance: NA
d_gene: TRBD1

CDR3aa: CASSLGGPSGNTIYF
CDR3nt: TGCGCCAGCAGCTTGGGGGGTCCGTCTGGAAACACCATATATTTT
j_gene: TRBJ1-3
v_gene: TRBV5-1
abundance: NA
d_gene: NA

CDR3aa: CSAPGEENTEAFF
CDR3nt: TGCAGTGCTCCAGGCGAAGAGAACACTGAAGCTTTCTTT
j_gene: TRBJ1-1
v_gene: TRBV20-1
abundance: many
d_gene: NA

CDR3aa: CSASLLAGGPNTQYF
CDR3nt: TGCAGTGCTAGCCTACTAGCGGGAGGGCCTAATACGCAGTATTTT
j_gene: TRBJ2-3
v_gene: TRBV20-1
abundance: NA
d_gene: TRBD2

CDR3aa: CASSSGTGIQPQHF
CDR3nt: TGTGCCAGCAGCTCCGGGACAGGGATCCAGCCCCAGCATTTT
j_gene: TRBJ1-5
v_gene: TRBV5-6
abundance: NA
d_gene: TRBD1

CDR3aa: CATSRELPGPGYTF
CDR3nt: TGTGCCACCAGCAGAGAGTTGCCAGGCCCGGGCTACACCTTC
j_gene: TRBJ1-2
v_gene: TRBV15
abundance: few
d_gene: NA

CDR3aa: CASSYSKSSGNTIYF
CDR3nt: TGTGCCAGCAGTTACTCGAAAAGCTCTGGAAACACCATATATTTT
j_gene: TRBJ1-3
v_gene: TRBV6-5
abundance: NA
d_gene: NA

CDR3aa: CASSQNRDPNTGELFF
CDR3nt: TGCGCCAGCAGCCAAAACCGGGACCCTAACACCGGGGAGCTGTTTTTT
j_gene: TRBJ2-2
v_gene: TRBV4-3
abundance: many
d_gene: NA

CDR3aa: CSVEIQPNQPQHF
CDR3nt: TGCAGCGTTGAAATCCAGCCGAATCAGCCCCAGCATTTT
j_gene: TRBJ1-5
v_gene: TRBV29-1
abundance: many
d_gene: NA

CDR3aa: CASSDPSPHRVPGEQYF
CDR3nt: TGTGCCAGCAGTGACCCCTCACCTCACCGGGTCCCCGGAGAGCAGTACTTC
j_gene: TRBJ2-7
v_gene: TRBV6-4
abundance: NA
d_gene: NA

CDR3aa: CASSLGLAGGQGEQFF
CDR3nt: TGCGCCAGCAGCTTGGGGCTAGCGGGAGGGCAAGGTGAGCAGTTCTTC
j_gene: TRBJ2-1
v_gene: TRBV5-1
abundance: NA
d_gene: TRBD2

CDR3aa: CASRPGTASTEAFF
CDR3nt: TGTGCCAGCAGACCCGGGACAGCGAGCACTGAAGCTTTCTTT
j_gene: TRBJ1-1
v_gene: TRBV11-1
abundance: NA
d_gene: TRBD1

CDR3aa: CASSQGRLQAGELFF
CDR3nt: TGCGCCAGCAGCCAAGGAAGGTTACAGGCCGGGGAGCTGTTTTTT
j_gene: TRBJ2-2
v_gene: TRBV4-1
abundance: few
d_gene: NA

CDR3aa: CASRRTSGSLGELFF
CDR3nt: TGTGCCAGCAGAAGGACTAGCGGGAGCTTGGGGGAGCTGTTTTTT
j_gene: TRBJ2-2
v_gene: TRBV7-2
abundance: many
d_gene: TRBD2

CDR3aa: CSLAAPNQPQHF
CDR3nt: TGCAGTCTCGCAGCACCGAATCAGCCCCAGCATTTT
j_gene: TRBJ1-5
v_gene: TRBV20-1
abundance: many
d_gene: NA

CDR3aa: CSARGMTSGRFNEQFF
CDR3nt: TGCAGTGCTAGAGGAATGACTAGCGGGAGATTCAATGAGCAGTTCTTC
j_gene: TRBJ2-1
v_gene: TRBV20-1
abundance: NA
d_gene: TRBD2

CDR3aa: CASSVGQGRQETQYF
CDR3nt: TGTGCCAGCAGCGTGGGACAGGGTCGGCAAGAGACCCAGTACTTC
j_gene: TRBJ2-5
v_gene: TRBV9
abundance: few
d_gene: TRBD1

CDR3aa: CASTPLGSNYGYTF
CDR3nt: TGTGCCAGCACTCCACTGGGCAGTAACTATGGCTACACCTTC
j_gene: TRBJ1-2
v_gene: TRBV2
abundance: NA
d_gene: NA

CDR3aa: CSASPLAGGHNEQFF
CDR3nt: TGCAGTGCTAGTCCTCTAGCGGGGGGCCACAATGAGCAGTTCTTC
j_gene: TRBJ2-1
v_gene: TRBV20-1
abundance: NA
d_gene: TRBD2

CDR3aa: CATSEGTGTYNEQFF
CDR3nt: TGTGCCACCAGTGAAGGGACAGGGACGTACAATGAGCAGTTCTTC
j_gene: TRBJ2-1
v_gene: TRBV24-1
abundance: NA
d_gene: TRBD1

CDR3aa: CASSLRTTRETQYF
CDR3nt: TGTGCCAGCAGCCTCCGGACGACTAGAGAGACCCAGTACTTC
j_gene: TRBJ2-5
v_gene: TRBV7-6
abundance: NA
d_gene: NA

CDR3aa: CAISFQGGGYTF
CDR3nt: TGTGCCATCAGTTTTCAGGGAGGCGGCTACACCTTC
j_gene: TRBJ1-2
v_gene: TRBV10-3
abundance: once
d_gene: NA

CDR3aa: CSASRQGRGNTIYF
CDR3nt: TGCAGTGCTAGTAGACAGGGGAGAGGGAACACCATATATTTT
j_gene: TRBJ1-3
v_gene: TRBV20-1
abundance: few
d_gene: TRBD1

CDR3aa: CASSPTGLAIPEQFF
CDR3nt: TGTGCCAGCAGTCCCACGGGACTAGCCATTCCTGAGCAGTTCTTC
j_gene: TRBJ2-1
v_gene: TRBV6-4
abundance: NA
d_gene: TRBD2

CDR3aa: CASSLNSYSYEQYF
CDR3nt: TGTGCCAGCAGCTTAAACTCATACTCCTACGAGCAGTACTTC
j_gene: TRBJ2-7
v_gene: TRBV7-8
abundance: few
d_gene: NA

CDR3aa: CAISKRAGYNEQFF
CDR3nt: TGTGCCATCAGTAAGCGGGCTGGATACAATGAGCAGTTCTTC
j_gene: TRBJ2-1
v_gene: TRBV10-3
abundance: few
d_gene: NA

CDR3aa: CASSQVTVQAQYF
CDR3nt: TGTGCCAGCAGCCAAGTCACGGTCCAGGCGCAGTATTTT
j_gene: TRBJ2-3
v_gene: TRBV3-1
abundance: few
d_gene: NA

CDR3aa: CASSSRDVRTQYF
CDR3nt: TGTGCCAGCAGCAGCCGGGACGTTCGGACGCAGTATTTT
j_gene: TRBJ2-3
v_gene: TRBV4-2
abundance: NA
d_gene: NA

CDR3aa: CSATVGQVVSGNTIYF
CDR3nt: TGCAGTGCTACCGTAGGACAGGTCGTCTCTGGAAACACCATATATTTT
j_gene: TRBJ1-3
v_gene: TRBV20-1
abundance: NA
d_gene: TRBD1

CDR3aa: CATSDFSVTGENEQFF
CDR3nt: TGTGCCACCAGTGATTTCTCGGTGACAGGGGAGAATGAGCAGTTCTTC
j_gene: TRBJ2-1
v_gene: TRBV24-1
abundance: few
d_gene: TRBD1

CDR3aa: CSDGDIPNTEAFF
CDR3nt: TGCAGCGACGGGGACATTCCGAACACTGAAGCTTTCTTT
j_gene: TRBJ1-1
v_gene: TRBV29-1
abundance: NA
d_gene: NA

CDR3aa: CASRREGVNTGELFF
CDR3nt: TGTGCCAGCAGGCGGGAGGGCGTAAACACCGGGGAGCTGTTTTTT
j_gene: TRBJ2-2
v_gene: TRBV12-3/TRBV12-4
abundance: NA
d_gene: TRBD2

CDR3aa: CSAPLAGGHSEQFF
CDR3nt: TGCAGTGCTCCTCTAGCGGGGGGGCACAGTGAGCAGTTCTTC
j_gene: TRBJ2-1
v_gene: TRBV20-1
abundance: NA
d_gene: TRBD2

CDR3aa: CASSLRGTYEQYF
CDR3nt: TGTGCCAGCAGTTTGCGGGGTACCTACGAGCAGTACTTC
j_gene: TRBJ2-7
v_gene: TRBV12-3/TRBV12-4
abundance: many
d_gene: NA

CDR3aa: CSVQQGSGANVLTF
CDR3nt: TGCAGCGTTCAGCAGGGTTCTGGGGCCAACGTCCTGACTTTC
j_gene: TRBJ2-6
v_gene: TRBV29-1
abundance: few
d_gene: NA

CDR3aa: CSVADVGKTEAFF
CDR3nt: TGCAGCGTTGCCGACGTAGGTAAAACTGAAGCTTTCTTT
j_gene: TRBJ1-1
v_gene: TRBV29-1
abundance: NA
d_gene: NA

CDR3aa: CSAADSRYGYTF
CDR3nt: TGCAGTGCTGCGGACAGCCGCTATGGCTACACCTTC
j_gene: TRBJ1-2
v_gene: TRBV20-1
abundance: NA
d_gene: NA

CDR3aa: CASSTQITGELFF
CDR3nt: TGTGCCAGCAGCACGCAGATCACCGGGGAGCTGTTTTTT
j_gene: TRBJ2-2
v_gene: TRBV5-5
abundance: few
d_gene: NA

CDR3aa: CAISVPSGTSGVDEQYF
CDR3nt: TGTGCCATCAGTGTACCTTCCGGGACTAGCGGGGTCGACGAGCAGTACTTC
j_gene: TRBJ2-7
v_gene: TRBV10-3
abundance: NA
d_gene: TRBD2